This TCR beta chain stems from a study of shared clonotypes between healthy human individuals. This clone has only a few counts. Its antigen is unknown. The CDR3 is made up of 13 amino acids. Per germline, CDR1 MDHEN and CDR2 SYDVKM. V shed 6 bases, J shed 8 bases, and the junction held 9 bases outside the gene matches. Study-wide results and caveats: Relative to clonotypes present in all four donors, those not shared had lower generation probabilities.

In the original workflow: Because ImmunoSEQ provided only junction sequences with no quality scores, the filtering differed. Profiled with immunoSEQ multiplex PCR; TCRdb holds only in-frame clones, not every one. V, J and clone size are those of that table, while D and trimming were read from the DNA. The table records 950,000 to 1,100,000 clones, approximately 68% of them present only once. The chain combines TRBV28 with TRBJ1-2; TRBD1 agrees at 7 bases. This sequence was found in a man younger than 30 in good health. The source material was memory CD4+ T cells sorted from blood. This sample's subset: CD45RA-negative fraction. CDR3 DNA sequence: TGTGCCAGCAGGGCGACAGGGTCTTGGGGCTACACCTTC. Amino acid sequence: CASRATGSWGYTF.